These 22 T cell receptor beta chains came from one sample sequenced in a study of blood T cell repertoires in COVID-19. Clones were read by immunoSEQ multiplex PCR, and TCRdb kept only the in-frame ones, dropping some. This table has 95,000 to 150,000 clones, around 80% appearing once. Source material: peripheral blood. The receptors here all came from a man between 60 and 75 years old with active or convalescent COVID-19.

The chain employs TRBV5-1 and TRBJ1-1; TRBD1 might be the D (6 bases). Germline V gives CDR1 SGHRS, CDR2 YFSETQ. This CDR3 has 13 residues. V dropped 4 bases and J dropped 2 bases, with 9 bases sitting between them. Here the CDR3 DNA reads TGCGCCAGCAGCCTTGGGACAAACACTGAAGCTTTCTTT. Protein: CASSLGTNTEAFF.

The rearrangement links TRBV7-9 to TRBJ2-2; D might be TRBD2 (5 bases). Per germline, CDR1 SEHNR and CDR2 FQNEAQ (reference sequence). Deletions cut 0 bases from V and 1 base from J, with 9 bases between. This CDR3 is 16 amino acids long. The CDR3 DNA reads as TGTGCCAGCAGCTTAGCGATGAGCGGGAACACCGGGGAGCTGTTTTTT. Translation gives CASSLAMSGNTGELFF.

The chain carries TRBV24-1 and TRBJ1-2; 10 bases fit TRBD1. V lost 3 bases to trimming and J lost 6 bases; unmatched junction nucleotides: 9. Germline V gene lookup returns CDR1 KGHDR and CDR2 SFDVKD. This CDR3 region has 16 residues. The CDR3 region is CATSDPRQGARDGYTF. The CDR3, as DNA: TGTGCCACCAGTGATCCCCGACAGGGGGCGAGGGATGGCTACACCTTC.

CDR3: CASSLYYYNEQFF. The CDR3 DNA follows: TGTGCCAGCAGTTTATACTACTACAATGAGCAGTTCTTC. The rearrangement joins TRBV27 to TRBJ2-1; the D is unclear. The V end lost 1 base, the J end lost 3 bases, and 4 bases lay between the germline ends. Germline V lookup: CDR1 MNHEY, CDR2 SMNVEV (reference sequence). The length of the CDR3 is 13 residues.

The CDR3 DNA reads TGTGCCAGCAGTACCCTGGAGTCGGGCTACACCTTC. Translating gives CASSTLESGYTF. This chain uses TRBV12-3 or TRBV12-4 with TRBJ1-2; D gene uncertain. CDR3 size: 12 residues. V shed 5 bases and J shed 8 bases, with 12 bases lying between them.

This chain connects TRBV6-5 to TRBJ2-7; the match to TRBD1 covers 7 bases. Germline V lookup: CDR1 MNHEY, CDR2 SVGAGI. CDR3 length: 13 amino acids. V lost 8 bases and J lost 4; bases outside the gene matches: 8. CDR3 sequence reads: CASRQGIIYEQYF. DNA for the CDR3: TGTGCCAGCCGACAGGGTATAATTTACGAGCAGTACTTC.

This clone came up a few times. The rearrangement uses TRBV11-2 and TRBJ2-7, with 8 bases aligning to TRBD2. The germline CDR1 and CDR2 sequences are SGHAT and FQNNGV. The CDR3 runs to 14 residues. The ends lost 5 bases at V and 2 bases at J; junction bases unmatched: 5. The CDR3 nucleotides read TGTGCCAGCAGCGCTGGACTAGCAACCTACGAGCAGTACTTC. This gives the protein CASSAGLATYEQYF.

CDR3 nucleotide sequence: TGTGCCAGCAGTTTATCCCGACAGGGCCTCGGAAAACTGTTTTTT. It is translated as CASSLSRQGLGKLFF. The chain links TRBV27 to TRBJ1-4, with 7 bases fitting TRBD1. The V gene's germline CDR1 is MNHEY and CDR2 SMNVEV (reference sequence). V gave up 0 bases and J gave up 10 bases; unmatched junction bases: 8. This CDR3 comprises 15 residues.

The CDR3 DNA follows: TGCAGTGCTAGTAAAATAGCGGGAGTGTACGAGCAGTACTTC. It codes for CSASKIAGVYEQYF. The chain has TRBV20-1 and TRBJ2-7; 9 nucleotides align to TRBD2. The CDR3 consists of 14 residues. The V gene's germline CDR1 is DFQATT and CDR2 SNEGSKA (reference sequence). The ends lost 3 bases at V and 4 bases at J; junction bases unmatched: 7.

The chain has TRBV7-2 and TRBJ2-7; TRBD1 matches 7 bases. This CDR3 contains 13 residues. Germline V CDR1 and CDR2: SGHTA, FQGNSA. The V segment lost 2 bases and the J segment 5 bases; nucleotides outside the gene matches: 3. This chain's CDR3 is CASSLRQGNEQYF. CDR3 coding DNA: TGTGCCAGCAGCTTAAGACAGGGCAACGAGCAGTACTTC.

The V gene is TRBV5-1, the J gene TRBJ1-1; tentatively, D is TRBD1 (6 bases). The CDR3 extends over 16 amino acids. V shed 4 bases and J shed 1 base, with 17 bases lying between them. The germline gives CDR1 SGHRS, CDR2 YFSETQ. Written as DNA, the CDR3 is TGCGCCAGCAGCAGGGACACCCCGGCCCAGAACACTGAAGCTTTCTTT. Protein sequence: CASSRDTPAQNTEAFF. Using reference TRBV5-1 and TRBJ1-1 for the parts outside the CDR3, the full variable domain is KAGVTQTPRYLIKTRGQQVTLSCSPISGHRSVSWYQQTPGQGLQFLFEYFSETQRNKGNFPGRFSGRQFSNSRSEMNVSTLELGDSALYLCASSRDTPAQNTEAFFGQGTRLTVV.

The chain is built from TRBV15 and TRBJ1-3; D possibly corresponds to TRBD1 (6 bases). The CDR3 contains 15 residues. Trimming left V 5 bases short and J 3 bases short, with 14 bases between. Germline V CDR1 and CDR2: LNHNV, YYDKDF (reference sequence). The CDR3 coding sequence is TGTGCCACCAGCCCCGGCGGGGGCGATGGAAACACCATATATTTT. Translating gives CATSPGGGDGNTIYF.

The chain is built from TRBV27 and TRBJ2-3; 15 bases map to TRBD2. CDR3 length: 17 residues. Germline CDR1 MNHEY, CDR2 SMNVEV (reference sequence). Unmatched junction bases numbered 10, after V lost 6 bases and J lost 6 bases. In nucleotides, the CDR3 is TGTGCCAGCAGATCGGGACTAGCGGGAGGCCCCTGGGATACGCAGTATTTT. As protein: CASRSGLAGGPWDTQYF.

The V call is TRBV6-5, the J call TRBJ2-3; 8 nucleotides agree with TRBD2. Germline CDR1 is MNHEY and CDR2 is SVGAGI. CDR3 size: 16 residues. With V trimmed by 0 bases and J by 4 bases, 6 bases remained unmatched. The CDR3 DNA reads TGTGCCAGCAGTTACTCGAACGGACTAGCTTCAGATACGCAGTATTTT. Translation gives CASSYSNGLASDTQYF.

The chain uses TRBV4-1 and TRBJ2-3; 9 bases match TRBD2. Germline lookup yields CDR1 MGHRA and CDR2 YSYEKL. CDR3 size: 21 residues. V gave up 0 bases and J gave up 1 base; unmatched junction bases: 17. The CDR3 region is CASSQDPGSIAGAGGTDTQYF. CDR3 coding DNA: TGCGCCAGCAGCCAAGATCCCGGCAGTATAGCGGGAGCGGGTGGCACAGATACGCAGTATTTT.

The chain employs TRBV7-9 and TRBJ1-5; TRBD1 matches 9 bases. The length of the CDR3 is 14 residues. Per germline, CDR1 SEHNR and CDR2 FQNEAQ (reference sequence). The V segment lost 5 bases and the J segment 5 bases; nucleotides outside the gene matches: 4. CDR3 nucleotides: TGTGCCAGCAGCCTTGGACAGGGGCATCAGCCCCAGCATTTT. Encoded protein: CASSLGQGHQPQHF.

This clone has a handful of counts. The chain is built from TRBV5-6 and TRBJ2-3; TRBD2 agrees at 13 bases. J was trimmed by 4 bases and V by 2 bases; bases with no gene match: 10. The CDR3 extends over 18 amino acids. Germline CDR1 is SGHDT and CDR2 is YYEEEE. This CDR3 reads CASSFALAGGVEADTQYF. CDR3 bases: TGTGCCAGCAGCTTCGCACTAGCGGGAGGGGTCGAAGCAGATACGCAGTATTTT.

The rearrangement links TRBV18 to TRBJ2-1, with D maybe TRBD2 (5 bases). Trimming left V 5 bases short and J 8 bases short, with 19 bases between. The CDR3 runs to 15 residues. Germline CDR1 is KGHSH and CDR2 is LQKENI. The CDR3 coding sequence is TGTGCCAGCTCAACCGCGAGAGGGTCGGGCGATGAGCAGTTCTTC. Encoded protein: CASSTARGSGDEQFF.

About this clone: The DNA is left out, because the CDR3 cannot be placed on it with certainty; the CDR3 is given as TCRdb lists it. This chain uses TRBV7-3 with TRBJ2-1; TRBD2, the table's D call, lacks a check against the DNA. Termini included, the CDR3 measures 13 amino acids. From germline, CDR1 is SGHTA and CDR2 FQGTGA. The CDR3: CASSSGIYNEQFF.

Only one count was recorded for this clone. The chain is built from TRBV7-3 and TRBJ2-1, with 13 bases aligning to TRBD2. The germline CDR1 and CDR2 sequences are SGHTA and FQGTGA. The junction had 7 bases not matched to a gene; V was cut back by 1 base and J by 10 bases. This CDR3 is built from 16 residues. The CDR3 nucleotides are TGTGCCAGCAGCTTAATCTCGGGACTAGCGGGGACCGAGCAGTTCTTC. Translation gives CASSLISGLAGTEQFF.

The chain joins TRBV29-1 to TRBJ2-1; 8 bases agree with TRBD2. From germline, CDR1 is SQVTM and CDR2 ANQGSEA. Trimming cost V 7 bases and J 7 bases; bases outside gene matches: 12. CDR3 length: 14 amino acids. CDR3 DNA sequence: TGCAGCGCCCCCCGGGGGGGCGGGCGGAATGAGCAGTTCTTC. This translates into CSAPRGGGRNEQFF.

The rearrangement links TRBV4-2 to TRBJ1-1; 7 nucleotides align to TRBD1. The CDR3 extends over 15 amino acids. J lost 5 bases, V lost 1 base, and 7 bases had no gene match. Looked up from germline, CDR1 is LGHNA and CDR2 is YNFKEQ. The DNA for the CDR3 is TGTGCCAGCAGCCAAGTAACAGGGGCAGTAACTGAAGCTTTCTTT. Encoded protein: CASSQVTGAVTEAFF.